Described below is a single TCR beta chain sequence and its context. This specimen belongs to a study of blood T cell repertoires in COVID-19. Study at large: The United States, Italy and Spain were the sources of the acute and convalescent COVID-19 samples.

The repertoire was sequenced with immunoSEQ multiplex PCR; TCRdb's copy has only in-frame clones and lacks some. This table has tens of thousands of clones, roughly 79% appearing once. The source material was peripheral blood. The sequence was obtained from a man aged 80 or over with COVID-19, enrolled during active disease.

This CDR3 reads CASSFTQNTGELFF. The CDR3 DNA sequence: TGTGCCAGCAGTTTTACACAGAACACCGGGGAGCTGTTTTTT. The V gene is TRBV27, the J gene TRBJ2-2; D unresolved. CDR1 and CDR2 (germline): MNHEY, SMNVEV (reference sequence). V gave up 3 bases and J gave up 1 base, with 6 bases separating them. This CDR3 contains 14 residues.